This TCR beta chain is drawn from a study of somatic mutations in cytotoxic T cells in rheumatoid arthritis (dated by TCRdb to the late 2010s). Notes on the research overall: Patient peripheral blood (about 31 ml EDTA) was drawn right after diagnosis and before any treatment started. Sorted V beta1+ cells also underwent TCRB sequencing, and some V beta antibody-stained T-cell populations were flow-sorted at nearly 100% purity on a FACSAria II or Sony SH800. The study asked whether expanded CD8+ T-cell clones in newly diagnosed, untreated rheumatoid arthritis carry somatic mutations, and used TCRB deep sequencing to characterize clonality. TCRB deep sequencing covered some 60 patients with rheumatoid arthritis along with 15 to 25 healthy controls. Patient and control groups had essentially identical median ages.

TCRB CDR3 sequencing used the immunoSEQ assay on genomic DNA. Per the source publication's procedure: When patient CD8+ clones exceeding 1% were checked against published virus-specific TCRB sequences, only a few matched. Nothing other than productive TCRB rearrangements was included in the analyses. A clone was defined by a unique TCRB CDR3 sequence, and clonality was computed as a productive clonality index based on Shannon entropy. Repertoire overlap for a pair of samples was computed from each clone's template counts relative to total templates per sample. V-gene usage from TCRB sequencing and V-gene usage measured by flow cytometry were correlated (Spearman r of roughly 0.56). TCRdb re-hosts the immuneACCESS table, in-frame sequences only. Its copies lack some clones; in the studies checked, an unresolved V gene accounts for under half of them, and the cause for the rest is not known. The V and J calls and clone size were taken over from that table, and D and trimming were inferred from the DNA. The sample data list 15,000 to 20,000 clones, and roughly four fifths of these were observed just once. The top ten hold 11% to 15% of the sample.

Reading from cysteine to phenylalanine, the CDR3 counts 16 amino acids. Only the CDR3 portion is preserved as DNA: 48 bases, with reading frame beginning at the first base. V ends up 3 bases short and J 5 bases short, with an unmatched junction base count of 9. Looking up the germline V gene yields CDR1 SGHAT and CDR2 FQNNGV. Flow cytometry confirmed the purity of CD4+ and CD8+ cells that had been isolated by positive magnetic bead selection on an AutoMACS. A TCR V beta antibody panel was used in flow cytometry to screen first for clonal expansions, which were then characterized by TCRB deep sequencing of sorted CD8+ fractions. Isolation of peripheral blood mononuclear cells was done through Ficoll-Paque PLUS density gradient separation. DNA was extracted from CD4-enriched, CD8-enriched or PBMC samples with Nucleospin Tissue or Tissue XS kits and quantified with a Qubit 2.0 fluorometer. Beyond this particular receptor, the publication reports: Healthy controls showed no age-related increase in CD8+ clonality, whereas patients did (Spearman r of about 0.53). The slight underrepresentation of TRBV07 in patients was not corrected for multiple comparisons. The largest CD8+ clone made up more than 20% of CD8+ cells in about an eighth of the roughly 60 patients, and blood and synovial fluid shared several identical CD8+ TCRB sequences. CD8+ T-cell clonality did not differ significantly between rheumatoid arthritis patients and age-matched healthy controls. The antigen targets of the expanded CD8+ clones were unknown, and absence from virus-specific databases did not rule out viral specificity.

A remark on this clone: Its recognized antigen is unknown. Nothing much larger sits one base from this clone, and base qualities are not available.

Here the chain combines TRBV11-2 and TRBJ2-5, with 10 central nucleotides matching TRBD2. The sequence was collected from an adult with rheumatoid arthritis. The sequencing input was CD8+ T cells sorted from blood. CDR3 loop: CASSFGAGGLGETQYF. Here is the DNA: TGTGCCAGCAGCTTCGGAGCGGGGGGGTTGGGTGAGACCCAGTACTTC.